This TCR beta chain came from a study of blood T cell repertoires in COVID-19. Across the whole study: PBMCs, B-cell-depleted T cells, or T cells were the source of the cDNA or gDNA that made up the material.

Enrolled during active infection, Seattle patients were then followed longitudinally. The length of the CDR3 is 15 residues. Deletions cut 4 bases from V and 1 base from J, with 13 bases between. Germline loops: CDR1 LNHDA, CDR2 SQIVND (reference sequence). Profiled with immunoSEQ multiplex PCR; TCRdb holds only in-frame clones, not every one. The sample has about 330,000 clones; about 87% are singletons. This sequence was found in a man aged 25 to 40 with COVID-19, enrolled during active disease. The sequenced sample was peripheral blood. The chain combines TRBV19 with TRBJ1-1; D is unclear. CDR3 in DNA: TGTGCCAGTAGTACCCCCTTCGCGGCGAACACTGAAGCTTTCTTT. Translating gives CASSTPFAANTEAFF.